One and the same sample provided the 17 T cell receptor beta chains below, sequenced in a study of T cell repertoires in cytomegalovirus infection. TCRdb re-derived calls from the reads in MiXCR, one entry per CDR3 protein. The table lists approximately 500,000 distinct CDR3 sequences, about 17% of them singletons, with roughly 25% in the top ten. Input material: CD8+ T cells from PBMCs. The receptor source for this set is a human donor in good health (CMV status not recorded). Some clones in this sample may be carry-over from other donors' samples.

This clonotype occurred a few times. This chain links TRBV27 with TRBJ2-6; tentative D call: TRBD1 (6 bases). The CDR3 runs to 17 residues. Germline loops: CDR1 MNHEY, CDR2 SMNVEV (reference sequence). V lost 8 bases and J 0 bases, leaving 17 bases between the germline ends. CDR3 protein: CASFQGPPGSGANVLTF. The CDR3 DNA is TGTGCCAGCTTCCAGGGGCCGCCCGGCTCTGGGGCCAACGTCCTGACTTTC.

This clonotype was seen once. A much larger clone lies a single base off, so this may be a read error. This rearrangement joins TRBV29-1 to TRBJ1-4; 11 bases agree with TRBD1. The CDR3 length is 17 residues. J lost 8 bases, V lost 6 bases, and 17 bases had no gene match. Per the germline V gene, CDR1 is SQVTM and CDR2 is ANQGSEA. The CDR3 reads CSVGAPGQGVGVEKLFF. CDR3 bases: TGCAGCGTCGGCGCCCCGGGACAGGGGGTCGGAGTGGAAAAACTGTTTTTT.

The chain recombines TRBV15 with TRBJ2-1; 9 bases agree with TRBD1. Germline trimming cut 4 bases from V and 1 base from J; bases unmatched to any gene: 11. CDR3 length equals 18 residues. Germline CDR1 LNHNV, CDR2 YYDKDF (reference sequence). The DNA for the CDR3 is TGTGCCACCAGCAAAGCTTATACCGGGACAGGGTCCTACAATGAGCAGTTCTTC. Encoded protein: CATSKAYTGTGSYNEQFF.

This clonotype has a count of ten or more. The chain combines TRBV14 with TRBJ1-4; D possibly corresponds to TRBD1 (5 bases). The CDR3 has 13 amino acids. The V and J ends lost 4 bases and 8 bases respectively, with 11 bases between them. In germline, CDR1 is SGHDN, CDR2 FVKESK. In nucleotides, the CDR3 is TGTGCCAGCAGCCCCGGAGGGGACGAAAAACTGTTTTTT. This codes for CASSPGGDEKLFF.

This clonotype was counted only a few times. V usage is TRBV4-1 and J usage is TRBJ2-6, with D possibly TRBD2 on 5 matching bases. This CDR3 has 18 residues. CDR1 is MGHRA and CDR2 is YSYEKL in the germline V gene. Trimming pared 0 bases from V and 2 bases from J, leaving 14 bases between. CDR3 nucleotides: TGCGCCAGCAGCCAAGATGGACTGAGTGGCGCTGGGGCCAACGTCCTGACTTTC. As protein: CASSQDGLSGAGANVLTF.

V usage is TRBV10-3 and J usage is TRBJ2-7; 7 bases align to TRBD1. Looked up from germline, CDR1 is ENHRY and CDR2 is SYGVKD. The CDR3 sequence is 16 residues long. The J segment lost 4 bases and the V segment lost 0 bases, leaving 9 bases of the junction unmatched. The CDR3 loop reads CAISESFGTADYEQYF. In nucleotides, the CDR3 is TGTGCCATCAGTGAGTCGTTCGGGACAGCCGATTACGAGCAGTACTTC.

This clonotype has at least ten counts. The rearrangement uses TRBV27 and TRBJ1-6; 12 bases match TRBD1. Germline CDR1 is MNHEY and CDR2 is SMNVEV (reference sequence). The CDR3 is made up of 18 amino acids. The ends lost 0 bases at V and 7 bases at J; junction bases unmatched: 7. The CDR3 here is CASSLSQGDRGRNSPLHF. In DNA form, the CDR3 reads TGTGCCAGCAGTTTATCACAAGGGGACAGGGGGCGGAATTCACCCCTCCACTTT.

This chain connects TRBV19 to TRBJ1-5; the D gene is possibly TRBD1 (5 bases). The ends were cut back, 1 base at V and 3 bases at J, with 10 bases in the middle. The CDR3 is made up of 15 amino acids. Germline loops: CDR1 LNHDA, CDR2 SQIVND (reference sequence). The DNA for the CDR3 is TGTGCCAGTAGTATAGTGGACACGTTCAATCAGCCCCAGCATTTT. Residues: CASSIVDTFNQPQHF.

As regards this clonotype: The conserved final phenylalanine or tryptophan is absent from the CDR3, which likely points to a read error. The V gene is TRBV4-2, the J gene TRBJ2-6; no firm D call. CDR1 LGHNA and CDR2 YNFKEQ come from the germline V gene. The CDR3 contains 17 residues. V was pared by 0 bases and J by 0 bases, with 9 bases between. This chain's CDR3 is CASSQDLTVSGANVLTL. As DNA, the CDR3 is TGTGCCAGCAGCCAAGACTTGACTGTCTCTGGGGCCAACGTCCTGACTTTA.

This clonotype occurred a few times. One end of the junction does not line up with germline, which may come from a read error. J is TRBJ1-1 and V is TRBV4-1, with unresolved D. The CDR3 consists of 16 residues. Germline V gives CDR1 MGHRA, CDR2 YSYEKL. The CDR3 protein is CASSQEPTPQDTEAFF. The CDR3 DNA reads TGTGCCAGCAGCCAAGAACCCACCCCGCAGGACACTGAAGCTTTCTTT.

To note about this clonotype: Just one base apart from a much larger clone, this may be a read error. This chain links TRBV5-6 with TRBJ1-1; tentatively, D is TRBD1 (6 bases). The CDR3 sequence is 14 residues long. Germline V gene lookup returns CDR1 SGHDT and CDR2 YYEEEE. Trimming cost V 2 bases and J 1 base, with 9 bases left between them. The CDR3 protein is CASSFPGANTEAFF. The DNA for the CDR3 is TGTGCCAGCAGCTTCCCAGGGGCGAACACTGAAGCTTTCTTT.

This clonotype was seen more than once but under ten times. The junction differs from germline at one of its ends, possibly a read error. The genes are TRBV4-1 and TRBJ2-5; 10 nucleotides match TRBD1. Germline V lookup: CDR1 MGHRA, CDR2 YSYEKL. This CDR3 spans 18 amino acids. CDR3 region: CASSQEEWGTGAEETQYF. In nucleotides, the CDR3 is TGTGCCAGCAGCCAAGAGGAATGGGGGACAGGGGCCGAAGAGACCCAGTACTTC.

The genes are TRBV2 and TRBJ1-2, with D maybe TRBD1 (5 bases). Trimming stripped 8 bases from V and 2 bases from J, with 15 bases between. The CDR3 contains 14 residues. Germline V gene lookup returns CDR1 SNHLY and CDR2 FYNNEI. CDR3 nucleotides: TGTGCCAGCTGGGACCGAGGAAACAACTATGGCTACACCTTC. Residues: CASWDRGNNYGYTF.

This clonotype came up many times. J is TRBJ2-2 and V is TRBV7-8, with D tentatively TRBD2 (6 bases). The V gene lost 3 bases and the J gene lost 0 bases, with 8 bases spanning the gap. The CDR3 is 15 residues long. Germline CDR1 SGHVS, CDR2 FQNEAQ. In DNA, the CDR3 is TGTGCCAGCAGCTTGGGGACTTCGAACACCGGGGAGCTGTTTTTT. Its translation is CASSLGTSNTGELFF.

This chain joins TRBV5-5 and TRBJ1-6, with D perhaps TRBD1 (6 bases). This CDR3 is 17 amino acids long. Trimming removed 2 bases at V and 0 bases at J, with 12 bases between. Germline CDR1 is SGHKS and CDR2 is YYEKEE (reference sequence). The CDR3 DNA sequence: TGTGCCAGCAGCTTCCTGGACAGCAGCTCCTATAATTCACCCCTCCACTTT. It is translated as CASSFLDSSSYNSPLHF.

This clonotype was seen many times. This chain links TRBV6-5 with TRBJ2-1, with 14 bases that match TRBD2. This CDR3 is 16 amino acids long. With V trimmed by 3 bases and J by 7 bases, 5 bases remained unmatched. Germline V gene sequence: CDR1 MNHEY, CDR2 SVGAGI. In nucleotides, the CDR3 is TGTGCCAGCAGTTATTACGGGACTAGCGGGAGAAATGAGCAGTTCTTC. It specifies CASSYYGTSGRNEQFF.

This clonotype was observed a few times. The chain employs TRBV24-1 and TRBJ2-5; D might be TRBD2 (6 bases). V was cut by 4 bases and J by 1 base, with 12 bases left in between. The V gene's germline CDR1 is KGHDR and CDR2 SFDVKD. The CDR3 spans 15 residues. Here the CDR3 DNA reads TGTGCCACCAGTGACCGAGGGGACTCCCAAGAGACCCAGTACTTC. Translating gives CATSDRGDSQETQYF.